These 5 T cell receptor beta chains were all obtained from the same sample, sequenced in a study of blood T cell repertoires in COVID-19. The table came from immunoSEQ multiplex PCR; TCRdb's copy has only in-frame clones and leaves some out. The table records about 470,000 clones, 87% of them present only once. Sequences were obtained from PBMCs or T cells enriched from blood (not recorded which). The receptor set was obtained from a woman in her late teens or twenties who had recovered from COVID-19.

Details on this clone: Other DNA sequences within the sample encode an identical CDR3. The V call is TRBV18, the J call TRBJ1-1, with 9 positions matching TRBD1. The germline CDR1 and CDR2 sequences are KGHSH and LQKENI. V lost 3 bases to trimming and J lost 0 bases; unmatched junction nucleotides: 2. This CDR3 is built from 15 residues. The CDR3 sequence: CASSPGQGLNTEAFF. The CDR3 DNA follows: TGTGCCAGCTCACCGGGACAGGGTTTGAACACTGAAGCTTTCTTT. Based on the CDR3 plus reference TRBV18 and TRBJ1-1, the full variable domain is NAGVMQNPRHLVRRRGQEARLRCSPMKGHSHVYWYRQLPEEGLKFMVYLQKENIIDESGMPKERFSAEFPKEGPSILRIQQVVRGDSAAYFCASSPGQGLNTEAFFGQGTRLTVV.

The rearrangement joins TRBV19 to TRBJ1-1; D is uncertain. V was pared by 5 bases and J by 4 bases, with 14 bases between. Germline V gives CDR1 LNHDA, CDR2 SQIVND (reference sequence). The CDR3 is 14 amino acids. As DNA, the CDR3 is TGTGCCAGTAGTGAGGTGGAGGATAGCACTGAAGCTTTCTTT. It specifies CASSEVEDSTEAFF.

In DNA, the CDR3 is TGTGCCAGCAGCGTAGGGGCAGGGGCCTACGAGCAGTACTTC. Protein product: CASSVGAGAYEQYF. J is TRBJ2-7 and V is TRBV9; possibly TRBD1 for D (6 bases). Germline V gives CDR1 SGDLS, CDR2 YYNGEE. V was clipped by 0 bases and J by 2 bases, with 9 bases between them. There are 14 residues in the CDR3.

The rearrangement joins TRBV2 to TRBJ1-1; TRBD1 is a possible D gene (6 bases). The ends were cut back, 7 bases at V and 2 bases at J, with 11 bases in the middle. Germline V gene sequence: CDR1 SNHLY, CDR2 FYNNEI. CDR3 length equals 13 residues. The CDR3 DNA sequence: TGTGCCAGCAACTTGGACAGTAACACTGAAGCTTTCTTT. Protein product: CASNLDSNTEAFF.

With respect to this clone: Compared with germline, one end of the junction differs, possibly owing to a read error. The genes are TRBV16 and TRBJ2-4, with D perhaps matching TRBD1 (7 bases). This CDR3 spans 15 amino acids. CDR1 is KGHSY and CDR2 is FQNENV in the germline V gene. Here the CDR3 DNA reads TGTGCCAGCAGCCAAGCGGGGACAGCCGAAAACATTCAGTACTTC. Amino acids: CASSQAGTAENIQYF.